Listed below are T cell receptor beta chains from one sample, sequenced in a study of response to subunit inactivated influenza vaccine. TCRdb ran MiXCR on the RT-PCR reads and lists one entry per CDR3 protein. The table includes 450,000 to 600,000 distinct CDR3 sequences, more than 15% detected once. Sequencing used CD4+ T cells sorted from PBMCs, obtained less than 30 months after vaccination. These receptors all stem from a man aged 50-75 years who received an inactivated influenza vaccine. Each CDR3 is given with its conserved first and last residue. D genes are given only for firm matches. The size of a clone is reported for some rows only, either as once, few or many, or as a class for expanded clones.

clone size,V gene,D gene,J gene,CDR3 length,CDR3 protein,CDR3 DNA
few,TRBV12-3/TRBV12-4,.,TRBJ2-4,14,CASSFRDRKNIQYF,TGTGCCAGCAGTTTCCGGGACCGCAAAAACATTCAGTACTTC
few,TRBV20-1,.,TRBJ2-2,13,CSATGTRTGELFF,TGCAGTGCAACCGGGACAAGAACCGGGGAGCTGTTTTTT
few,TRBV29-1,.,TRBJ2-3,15,CSGGPRGGGTDTQYF,TGCAGCGGTGGGCCCCGCGGGGGCGGCACAGATACGCAGTATTTT
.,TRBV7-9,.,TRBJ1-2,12,CASSRTAYGYTF,TGTGCCAGCAGCCGGACAGCCTATGGCTACACCTTC
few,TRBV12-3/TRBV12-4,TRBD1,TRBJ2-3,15,CASSLGGTGIGTQYF,TGTGCCAGCAGTTTAGGAGGGACAGGGATCGGTACGCAGTATTTT
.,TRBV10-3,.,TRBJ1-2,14,CAIKQAGSGYGYTF,TGTGCCATCAAGCAAGCAGGGTCGGGCTATGGCTACACCTTC
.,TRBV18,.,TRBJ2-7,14,CASSPTDSQSEQYF,TGTGCCAGCTCCCCGACAGACTCCCAGAGCGAGCAGTACTTC
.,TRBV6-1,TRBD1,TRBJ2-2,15,CASRQGGPDTGELFF,TGTGCCAGCAGGCAAGGGGGCCCAGACACCGGGGAGCTGTTTTTT
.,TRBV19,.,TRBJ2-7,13,CASNSDSGGEQYF,TGTGCCAGTAACTCAGACAGTGGCGGCGAGCAGTACTTC
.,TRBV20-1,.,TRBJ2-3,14,CSASAGNRADTQYF,TGCAGTGCTAGCGCTGGAAATAGAGCAGATACGCAGTATTTT
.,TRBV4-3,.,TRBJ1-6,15,CASSQELALKSPLHF,TGCGCCAGCAGCCAAGAGCTGGCGTTGAAATCACCCCTCCACTTT
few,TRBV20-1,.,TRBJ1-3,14,CSAVVRGSGNTIYF,TGCAGTGCGGTAGTTCGGGGGAGCGGAAACACCATATATTTT
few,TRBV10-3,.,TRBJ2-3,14,CAISEAFGTDTQYF,TGTGCCATCAGTGAGGCCTTCGGTACAGATACGCAGTATTTT
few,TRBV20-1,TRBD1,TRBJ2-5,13,CSALGQGQETQYF,TGCAGTGCCCTTGGACAGGGACAAGAGACCCAGTACTTC
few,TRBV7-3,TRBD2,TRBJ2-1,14,CASSSRLAGGEQFF,TGTGCCAGCAGCTCCCGACTAGCGGGAGGTGAGCAGTTCTTC
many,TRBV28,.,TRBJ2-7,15,CASSIGGGTGPEQYF,TGTGCCAGCAGCATCGGGGGGGGGACAGGTCCCGAGCAGTACTTC
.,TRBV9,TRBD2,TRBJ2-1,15,CASTVTSGSFNEQFF,TGTGCCAGCACCGTAACTAGCGGGAGTTTCAATGAGCAGTTCTTC
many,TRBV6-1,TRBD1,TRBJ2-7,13,CASSPGTGGGQYF,TGTGCCAGCAGTCCCGGGACAGGGGGAGGCCAGTACTTC
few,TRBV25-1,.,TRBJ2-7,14,CASSDQLVPYEQYF,TGTGCCAGCAGTGACCAGTTAGTTCCCTACGAGCAGTACTTC
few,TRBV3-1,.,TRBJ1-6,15,CASSQAGQNNSPLHF,TGTGCCAGCAGCCAAGCAGGACAGAATAATTCACCCCTCCACTTT
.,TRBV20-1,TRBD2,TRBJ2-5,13,CSARLAGQETQYF,TGCAGTGCTAGACTAGCGGGGCAAGAGACCCAGTACTTC
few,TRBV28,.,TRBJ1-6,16,CASSRTATVYNSPLHF,TGTGCCAGCAGTCGAACTGCGACTGTTTATAATTCACCCCTCCACTTT
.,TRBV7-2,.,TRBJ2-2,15,CASSARRLNTGELFF,TGTGCCAGCAGCGCCCGCAGGCTAAACACCGGGGAGCTGTTTTTT
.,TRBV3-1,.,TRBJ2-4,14,CASSQATDGDLTYF,TGTGCCAGCAGCCAAGCTACGGATGGCGATTTGACATACTTC
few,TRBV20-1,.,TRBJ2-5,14,CSARDLPSRETQYF,TGCAGTGCTAGAGATCTCCCTAGCCGAGAGACCCAGTACTTC
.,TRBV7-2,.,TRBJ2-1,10,CASSLTEQFF,TGTGCCAGCAGCTTAACGGAGCAGTTCTTC
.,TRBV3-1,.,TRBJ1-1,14,CASSHPDRPNEAFF,TGTGCCAGCAGCCACCCAGACAGGCCCAATGAAGCTTTCTTT
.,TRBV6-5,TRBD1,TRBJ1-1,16,CASSYSRTGADTEAFF,TGTGCCAGCAGTTACTCGAGGACAGGGGCTGACACTGAAGCTTTCTTT
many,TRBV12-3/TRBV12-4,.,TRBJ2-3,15,CASSLNLQFTDTQYF,TGTGCCAGCAGTTTAAATCTGCAGTTCACAGATACGCAGTATTTT
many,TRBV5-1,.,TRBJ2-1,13,CASSFGTYNEQFF,TGTGCCAGCAGCTTTGGGACATACAATGAGCAGTTCTTC
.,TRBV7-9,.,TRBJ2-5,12,CASSLIPETQYF,TGTGCCAGCAGCCTCATACCAGAGACCCAGTACTTC
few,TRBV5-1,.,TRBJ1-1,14,CASSLVQGLTEAFF,TGCGCCAGCAGCTTGGTTCAGGGGCTGACTGAAGCTTTCTTT
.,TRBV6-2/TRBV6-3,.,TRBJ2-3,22,CASSYPPLLARASNTNTDTQYF,TGTGCCAGCAGTTATCCCCCTTTACTAGCAAGAGCCAGCAATACCAACACAGATACGCAGTATTTT
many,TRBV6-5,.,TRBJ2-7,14,CASSYSGQLYEQYF,TGTGCCAGCAGTTACTCAGGACAACTTTACGAGCAGTACTTC
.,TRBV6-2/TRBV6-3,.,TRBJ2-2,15,CATTVIKGNTGELFF,TGTGCCACCACAGTTATCAAGGGTAACACCGGGGAGCTGTTTTTT
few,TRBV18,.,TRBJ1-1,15,CASSALGHQNTEAFF,TGTGCCAGCTCAGCGTTGGGACACCAGAACACTGAAGCTTTCTTT
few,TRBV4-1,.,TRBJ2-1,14,CASSQVSASREQFF,TGCGCCAGCAGCCAAGTTTCTGCTAGCCGGGAGCAGTTCTTC
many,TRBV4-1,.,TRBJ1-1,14,CASSQGGFVAEAFF,TGCGCCAGCAGCCAAGGGGGTTTTGTGGCTGAAGCTTTCTTT
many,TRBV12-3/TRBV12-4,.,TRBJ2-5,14,CASSLRSQGETQYF,TGTGCCAGCAGTTTAAGATCTCAAGGGGAGACCCAGTACTTC
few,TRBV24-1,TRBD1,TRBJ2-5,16,CATSDFRQGAGETQYF,TGTGCCACCAGTGATTTTCGGCAGGGGGCGGGTGAGACCCAGTACTTC
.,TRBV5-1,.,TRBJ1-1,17,CASSLVGFGRVNTEAFF,TGCGCCAGCAGCCTTGTGGGGTTTGGCAGGGTGAACACTGAAGCTTTCTTT
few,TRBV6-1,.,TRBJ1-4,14,CASRPAGDNEKLFF,TGTGCCAGCAGACCCGCAGGGGATAATGAAAAACTGTTTTTT
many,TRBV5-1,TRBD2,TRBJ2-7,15,CASSLVSSGSYEQYF,TGCGCCAGCAGCTTGGTGTCTAGCGGGAGTTACGAGCAGTACTTC
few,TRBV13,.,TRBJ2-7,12,CASSLKYNEQYF,TGTGCCAGCAGCTTGAAGTATAACGAGCAGTACTTC
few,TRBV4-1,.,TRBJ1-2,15,CASSQESQGSRGYTF,TGCGCCAGCAGCCAAGAAAGTCAGGGATCGAGGGGCTACACCTTC
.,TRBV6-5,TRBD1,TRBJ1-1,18,CASSYDFRRRGSGTEAFF,TGTGCCAGCAGTTACGACTTCCGACGCAGGGGGTCTGGTACTGAAGCTTTCTTT
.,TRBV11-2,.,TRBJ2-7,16,CASSSPSGAISYEQYF,TGTGCCAGCAGCTCTCCCTCGGGGGCAATTTCCTACGAGCAGTACTTC
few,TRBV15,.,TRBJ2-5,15,CATSREQIRQETQYF,TGTGCCACCAGCAGAGAGCAGATACGCCAAGAGACCCAGTACTTC
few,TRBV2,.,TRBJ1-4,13,CASLRTEGEKLFF,TGTGCCAGCCTGAGAACAGAGGGTGAAAAACTGTTTTTT
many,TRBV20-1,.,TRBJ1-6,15,CSARVGSSYNSPLHF,TGCAGTGCTAGAGTTGGGAGCTCCTATAATTCACCCCTCCACTTT
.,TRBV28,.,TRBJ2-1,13,CASSMTSPNEQFF,TGTGCCAGCAGTATGACTAGTCCCAATGAGCAGTTCTTC
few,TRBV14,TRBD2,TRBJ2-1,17,CATQPGTSANSYNEQFF,TGTGCCACCCAACCCGGGACTAGCGCGAACTCCTACAATGAGCAGTTCTTC
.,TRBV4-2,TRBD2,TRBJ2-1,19,CASSQALAGGVSSYNEQFF,TGTGCCAGCAGCCAAGCCCTAGCGGGAGGTGTAAGCTCCTACAATGAGCAGTTCTTC
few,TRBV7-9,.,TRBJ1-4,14,CASSYRASLEKLFF,TGTGCCAGCAGCTACCGGGCCTCGCTTGAAAAACTGTTTTTT
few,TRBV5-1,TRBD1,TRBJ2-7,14,CASSLDRDSYEQYF,TGCGCCAGCAGCTTGGACCGGGACAGTTACGAGCAGTACTTC
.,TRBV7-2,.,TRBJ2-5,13,CASSLSKDGTQYF,TGTGCCAGCAGCTTATCGAAGGATGGGACCCAGTACTTC
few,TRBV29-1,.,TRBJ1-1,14,CSVQARMTNTEAFF,TGCAGCGTTCAAGCCCGGATGACGAACACTGAAGCTTTCTTT
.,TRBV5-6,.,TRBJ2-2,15,CASSAWVRPNGELFF,TGTGCCAGCAGCGCTTGGGTTCGGCCGAATGGGGAGCTGTTTTTT
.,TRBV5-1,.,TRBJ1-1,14,CASSPGPANTEAFF,TGCGCCAGCAGCCCGGGCCCCGCGAACACTGAAGCTTTCTTT